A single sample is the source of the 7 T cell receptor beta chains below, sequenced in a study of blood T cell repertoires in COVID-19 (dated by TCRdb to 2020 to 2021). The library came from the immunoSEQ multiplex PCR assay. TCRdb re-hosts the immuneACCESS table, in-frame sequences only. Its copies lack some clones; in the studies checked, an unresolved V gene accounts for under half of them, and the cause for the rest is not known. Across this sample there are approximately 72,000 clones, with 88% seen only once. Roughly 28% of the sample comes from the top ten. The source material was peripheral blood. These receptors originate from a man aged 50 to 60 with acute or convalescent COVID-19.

As DNA, the CDR3 is TGTGCCAGCAGATCAACGGGCTACGAGCAGTACTTC. This encodes CASRSTGYEQYF. The gene calls are TRBV27 and TRBJ2-7; D is uncertain. This CDR3 contains 12 residues. CDR1 is MNHEY and CDR2 is SMNVEV in the germline V gene (reference sequence). V gave up 6 bases and J gave up 3 bases, with 9 bases separating them.

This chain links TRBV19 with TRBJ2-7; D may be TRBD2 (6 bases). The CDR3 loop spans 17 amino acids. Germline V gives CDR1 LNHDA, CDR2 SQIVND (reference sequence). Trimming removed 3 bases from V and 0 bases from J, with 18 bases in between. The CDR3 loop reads CASSMGAGTPVSYEQYF. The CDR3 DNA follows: TGTGCCAGTAGTATGGGCGCCGGGACTCCTGTCTCCTACGAGCAGTACTTC. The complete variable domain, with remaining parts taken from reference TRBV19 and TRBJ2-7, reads DGGITQSPKYLFRKEGQNVTLSCEQNLNHDAMYWYRQDPGQGLRLIYYSQIVNDFQKGDIAEGYSVSREKKESFPLTVTSAQKNPTAFYLCASSMGAGTPVSYEQYFGPGTRLTVT.

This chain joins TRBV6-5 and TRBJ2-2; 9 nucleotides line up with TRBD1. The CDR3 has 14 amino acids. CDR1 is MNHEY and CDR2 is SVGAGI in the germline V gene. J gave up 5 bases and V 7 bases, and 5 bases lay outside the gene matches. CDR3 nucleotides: TGTGCCAGCAATTGGGACAGGGAGACCGGGGAGCTGTTTTTT. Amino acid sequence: CASNWDRETGELFF.

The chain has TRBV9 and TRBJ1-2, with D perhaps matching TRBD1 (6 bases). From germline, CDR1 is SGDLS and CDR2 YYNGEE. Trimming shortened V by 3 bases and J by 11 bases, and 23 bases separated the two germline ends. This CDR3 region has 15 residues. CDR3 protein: CASSERPGGQSQYTF. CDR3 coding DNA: TGTGCCAGCAGCGAGAGGCCTGGAGGACAGTCTCAATACACCTTC. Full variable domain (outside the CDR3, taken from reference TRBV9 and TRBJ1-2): DSGVTQTPKHLITATGQRVTLRCSPRSGDLSVYWYQQSLDQGLQFLIQYYNGEERAKGNILERFSAQQFPDLHSELNLSSLELGDSALYFCASSERPGGQSQYTFGSGTRLTVV.

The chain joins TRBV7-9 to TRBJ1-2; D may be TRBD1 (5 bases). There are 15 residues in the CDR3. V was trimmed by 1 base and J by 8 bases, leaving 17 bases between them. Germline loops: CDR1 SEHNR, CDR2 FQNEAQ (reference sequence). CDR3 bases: TGTGCCAGCAGCTTAGGGGCGGTCAGGGAAAACGGCTACACCTTC. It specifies CASSLGAVRENGYTF.

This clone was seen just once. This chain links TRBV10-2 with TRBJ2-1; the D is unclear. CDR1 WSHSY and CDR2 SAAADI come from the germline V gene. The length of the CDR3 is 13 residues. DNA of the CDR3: TGCGCGAACAGCAGCCGGTCTCACAATGAGCAGTTCTTC. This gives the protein CANSSRSHNEQFF.

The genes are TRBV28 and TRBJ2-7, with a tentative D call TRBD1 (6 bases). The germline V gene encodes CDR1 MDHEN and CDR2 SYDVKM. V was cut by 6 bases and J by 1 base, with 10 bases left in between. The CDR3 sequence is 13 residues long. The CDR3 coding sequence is TGTGCCAGCAGCTCGCAGGGGTCCTACGAGCAGTACTTC. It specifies CASSSQGSYEQYF.